This T cell receptor beta chain was identified in a study of control samples from healthy donors and cancer patients. The V end was cut by 0 bases, the J end by 5 bases, with 16 bases between. This CDR3 region has 16 residues. Germline CDR1 reads MNHEY; CDR2 reads SVGAGI. Clones were read by immunoSEQ multiplex PCR, and TCRdb kept only the in-frame ones, dropping some. The sample holds some 150,000 clones, roughly 95% seen once. Material for sequencing was blood. This receptor was identified in a woman in her twenties or thirties in good health. V and J are TRBV6-5 and TRBJ1-2, with D perhaps matching TRBD1 (5 bases). CDR3 sequence: CASSYSQTATIYGYTF. CDR3 in DNA: TGTGCCAGCAGTTACTCCCAGACAGCCACTATTTATGGCTACACCTTC.